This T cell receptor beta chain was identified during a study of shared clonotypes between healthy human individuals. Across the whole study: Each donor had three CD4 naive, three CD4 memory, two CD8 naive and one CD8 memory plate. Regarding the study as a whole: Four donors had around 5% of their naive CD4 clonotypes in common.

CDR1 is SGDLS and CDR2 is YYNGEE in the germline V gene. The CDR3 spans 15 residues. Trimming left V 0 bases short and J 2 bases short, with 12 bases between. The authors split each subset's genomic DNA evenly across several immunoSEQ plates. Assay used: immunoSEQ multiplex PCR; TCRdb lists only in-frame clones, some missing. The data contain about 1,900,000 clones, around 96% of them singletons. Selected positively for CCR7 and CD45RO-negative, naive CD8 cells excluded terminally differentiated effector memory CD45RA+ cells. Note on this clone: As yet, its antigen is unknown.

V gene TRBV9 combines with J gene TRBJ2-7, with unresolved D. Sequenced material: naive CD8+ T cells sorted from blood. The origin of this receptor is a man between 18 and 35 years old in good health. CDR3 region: CASSVGSLSPYEQYF. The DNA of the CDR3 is TGTGCCAGCAGCGTAGGTAGCTTGAGCCCCTACGAGCAGTACTTC.